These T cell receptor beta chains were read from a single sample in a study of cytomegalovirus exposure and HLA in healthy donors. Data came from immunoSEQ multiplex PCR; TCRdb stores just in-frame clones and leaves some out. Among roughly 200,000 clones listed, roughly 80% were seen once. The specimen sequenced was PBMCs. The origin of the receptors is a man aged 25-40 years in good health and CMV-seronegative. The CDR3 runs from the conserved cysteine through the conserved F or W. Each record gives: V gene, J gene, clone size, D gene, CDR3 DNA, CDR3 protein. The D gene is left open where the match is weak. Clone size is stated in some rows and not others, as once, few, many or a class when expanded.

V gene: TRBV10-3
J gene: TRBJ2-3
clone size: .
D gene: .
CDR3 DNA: TGTGCCATCAGTGACTATTCAGATACGCAGTATTTT
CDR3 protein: CAISDYSDTQYF

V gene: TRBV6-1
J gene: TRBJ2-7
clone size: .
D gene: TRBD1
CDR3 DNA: TGTGCCAGCAGTGAAACAGTGACAGGGGGATACGAGCAGTACTTC
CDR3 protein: CASSETVTGGYEQYF

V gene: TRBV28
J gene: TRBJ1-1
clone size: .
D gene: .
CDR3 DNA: TGTGCCAGCAACTCCTTGGGGACTCAAGCTTTCTTT
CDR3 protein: CASNSLGTQAFF

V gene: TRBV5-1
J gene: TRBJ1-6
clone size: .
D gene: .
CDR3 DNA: TGCGCCAGCAGCTTGGCCGGGAGGAATTATTCACCCCTCCACTTT
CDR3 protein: CASSLAGRNYSPLHF

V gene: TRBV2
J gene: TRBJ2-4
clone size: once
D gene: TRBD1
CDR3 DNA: TGTGCCAGCAGTGAAATCGGGACAGGGCTAGCCAAAAACATTCAGTACTTC
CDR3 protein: CASSEIGTGLAKNIQYF

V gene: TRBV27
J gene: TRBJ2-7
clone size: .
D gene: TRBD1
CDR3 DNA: TGTGCCAGCAGTCCTCGCTCGACAGGGGGCAGATACGAGCAGTACTTC
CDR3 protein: CASSPRSTGGRYEQYF

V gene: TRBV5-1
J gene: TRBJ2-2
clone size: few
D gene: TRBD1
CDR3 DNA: TGCGCCAGCAGCTTGAGGCCTCATGGGGTAGGGACAGGGTACACCGGGGAGCTGTTTTTT
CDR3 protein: CASSLRPHGVGTGYTGELFF

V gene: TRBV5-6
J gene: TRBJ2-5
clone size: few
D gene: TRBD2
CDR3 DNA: TGTGCCAGCAGCTACGTACTAGCGGGGGGAATGGAGACCCAGTACTTC
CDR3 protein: CASSYVLAGGMETQYF

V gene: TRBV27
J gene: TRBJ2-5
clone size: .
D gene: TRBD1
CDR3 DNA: TGTGCCAGCAGGAAGTGGGACAGGGAAGAGACCCAGTACTTC
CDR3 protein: CASRKWDREETQYF

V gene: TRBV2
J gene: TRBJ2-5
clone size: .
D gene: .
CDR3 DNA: TGTGCCAGCAGTGTCAGGGGGGCCGAGACCCAGTACTTC
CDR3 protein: CASSVRGAETQYF

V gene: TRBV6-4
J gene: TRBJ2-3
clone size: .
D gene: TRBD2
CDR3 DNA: TGTGCCAGCAGTGAAGGCGGGGGAGACACAGATACGCAGTATTTT
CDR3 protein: CASSEGGGDTDTQYF

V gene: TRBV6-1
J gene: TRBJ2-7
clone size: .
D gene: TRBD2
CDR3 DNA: TGTGCCAGCAGTGAAGTCGTTGGGGAGGGGTACGAGCAGTACTTC
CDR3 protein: CASSEVVGEGYEQYF

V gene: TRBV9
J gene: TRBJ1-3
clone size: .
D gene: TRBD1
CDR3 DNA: TGTGCCAGCAGCCCACAGGGGGGCTCTGGAAACACCATATATTTT
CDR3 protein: CASSPQGGSGNTIYF

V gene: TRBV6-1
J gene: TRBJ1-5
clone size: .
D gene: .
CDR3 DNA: TGTGCCAGCACCTTATTAGGGGGAAATCAGCCCCAGCATTTT
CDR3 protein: CASTLLGGNQPQHF

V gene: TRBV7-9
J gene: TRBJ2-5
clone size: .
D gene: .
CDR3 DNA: TGTGCCAGCAGCTTAGCGGGAGGTGAGACCCAGTACTTC
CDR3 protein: CASSLAGGETQYF

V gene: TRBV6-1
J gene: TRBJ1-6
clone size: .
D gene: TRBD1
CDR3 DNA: TGTGCCAGCAGTGAAAGGGACAGAGAGGCATCCCTCCACTTT
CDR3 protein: CASSERDREASLHF

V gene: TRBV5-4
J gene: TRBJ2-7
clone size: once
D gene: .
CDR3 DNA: TGTGCCAGCAGTTCGGACGGACTGTACTACGAGCAGTACTTC
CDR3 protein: CASSSDGLYYEQYF

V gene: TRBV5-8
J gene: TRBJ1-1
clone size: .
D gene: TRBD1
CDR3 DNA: TGTGCCAGCAGCTGGGCGGGACAGGGGAGGTGGACCCCCATGAACACTGAAGCTTTCTTT
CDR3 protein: CASSWAGQGRWTPMNTEAFF

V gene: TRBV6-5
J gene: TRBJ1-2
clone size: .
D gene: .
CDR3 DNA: TGTGCCAGCAGTCCAATAAACAGTAACAACTATGGCTACACCTTC
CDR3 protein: CASSPINSNNYGYTF

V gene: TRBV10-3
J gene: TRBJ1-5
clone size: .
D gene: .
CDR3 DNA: TGTGCCATCAGTGAGGGGCCCTCCTTGTTTAGCAATCAGCCCCAGCATTTT
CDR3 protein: CAISEGPSLFSNQPQHF

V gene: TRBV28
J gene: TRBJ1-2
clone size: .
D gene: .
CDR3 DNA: TGTGCCAGCAGTTGGGGGCGGGCCTATGGCTACACCTTC
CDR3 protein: CASSWGRAYGYTF

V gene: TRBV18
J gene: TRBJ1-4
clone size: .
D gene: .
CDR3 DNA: TGTGCCAGCTCACCCCAGGGGAGGGCTAATGAAAAACTGTTTTTT
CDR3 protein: CASSPQGRANEKLFF

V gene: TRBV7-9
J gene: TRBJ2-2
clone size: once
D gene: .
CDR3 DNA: TGTGCCAGCAGCTTGATAGGGGATTGGACCGGGGAGCTGTTTTTT
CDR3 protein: CASSLIGDWTGELFF

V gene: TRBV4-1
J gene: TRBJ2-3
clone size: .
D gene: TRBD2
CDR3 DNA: TGCGCCAGCAGCCAAGATTACTCTCTAGCGGGGGCCACAGATACGCAGTATTTT
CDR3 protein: CASSQDYSLAGATDTQYF

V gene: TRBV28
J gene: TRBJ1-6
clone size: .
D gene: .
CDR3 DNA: TGTGCCAGCAGCGAACGATTATTACAAGCTACGGGTCCCCTCCACTTT
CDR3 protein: CASSERLLQATGPLHF

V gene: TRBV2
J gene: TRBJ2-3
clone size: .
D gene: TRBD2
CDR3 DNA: TGTGCCAGCAGTACCCGACCGGGGGGACTAGCGGGGGGTGCAGATACGCAGTATTTT
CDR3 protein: CASSTRPGGLAGGADTQYF

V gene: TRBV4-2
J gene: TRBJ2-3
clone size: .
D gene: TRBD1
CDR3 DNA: TGTGCCAGCAGCCAAGGATTCGGGACAGGAGGCACAGATACGCAGTATTTT
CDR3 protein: CASSQGFGTGGTDTQYF

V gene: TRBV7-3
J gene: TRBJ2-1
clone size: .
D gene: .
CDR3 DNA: TGTGCCAGCAGCTTGTCAGCGGGCTCCTACAATGAGCAGTTCTTC
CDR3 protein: CASSLSAGSYNEQFF

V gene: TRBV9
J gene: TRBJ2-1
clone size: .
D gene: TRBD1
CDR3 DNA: TGTGCCAGCAGCACACCGGGACAGGAGTCAAGGAGCTCCTACAATGAGCAGTTCTTC
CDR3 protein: CASSTPGQESRSSYNEQFF

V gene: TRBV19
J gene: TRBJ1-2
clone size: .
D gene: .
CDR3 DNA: TGTGCCAGTAGTCCGGACAGAAGCTATGGCTACACCTTC
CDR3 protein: CASSPDRSYGYTF

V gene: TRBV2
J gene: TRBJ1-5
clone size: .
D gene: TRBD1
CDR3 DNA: TGTGCCAGCAGAGACAGGACAGGTAACAATCAGCCCCAGCATTTT
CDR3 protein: CASRDRTGNNQPQHF

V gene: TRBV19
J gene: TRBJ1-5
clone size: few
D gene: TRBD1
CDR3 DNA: TGTGCCAGTAGTATTTTGCGACAGGGACACAATCAGCCCCAGCATTTT
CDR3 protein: CASSILRQGHNQPQHF